The source of this TCR beta chain is a study of control samples from healthy donors and cancer patients. This CDR3 spans 13 amino acids. V gave up 0 bases and J gave up 7 bases, with 10 bases separating them. Germline-derived CDR1 and CDR2 are SGHRS and YFSETQ. Produced via immunoSEQ multiplex PCR; TCRdb's table is partial and in-frame only. In the table there are over 70,000 clones, 85% to 90% of which are singletons. This sequence was found in a woman aged 55 to 70 in good health. Sample: blood. This chain uses TRBV5-1 with TRBJ1-2, with D tentatively TRBD1 (6 bases). CDR3 coding DNA: TGCGCCAGCAGCTTGGAGGGGGGCTCTGGCTACACCTTC. This gives the protein CASSLEGGSGYTF.